The 15 T cell receptor beta chains reported below all come from one sample, sequenced in a study of tumor-infiltrating lymphocytes in primary liver carcinoma. Joint extraction of RNA and DNA used roughly 18-34 mg of bulk tissue that was unsorted. The investigators made TCR beta cDNA from roughly 0.45 ug total RNA, using a constant-region primer. Slightly modified ARM-PCR served as the procedure for the TCR beta libraries. These libraries came from three rounds of nested multiplex PCR. Researchers ran the first two PCR rounds for about 11 cycles each with TRBV1-TRBV30 forward primers and a C-beta reverse primer. TCRdb called the multiplex PCR reads again in MiXCR, with one record for every CDR3 protein. Of about 60,000 distinct CDR3 sequences detected, roughly two thirds appear once; the ten largest clones hold 40% to 45%. Source material: liver tumor tissue from sampling region 4. The subset denotes: tumor region T4, right-lateral pole. These receptors all come from a man between 40 and 49 years old with primary liver carcinoma and hepatitis B virus infection.

On this clonotype itself: A much larger clone lies a single base off, so this may be a read error. The J gene is TRBJ1-2, the V gene TRBV5-1; unclear D gene. This CDR3 has 15 residues. Trimming shortened V by 4 bases and J by 8 bases, and 21 bases separated the two germline ends. Germline V lookup: CDR1 SGHRS, CDR2 YFSETQ. CDR3 nucleotide sequence: TGCGCCAGCAGCCAATACGGAGGCACTATGGTGGGCTACACCTTC. Its translation is CASSQYGGTMVGYTF.

The chain recombines TRBV6-2 or TRBV6-3 with TRBJ2-5, with a possible D match to TRBD2 (6 bases). The ends were cut back, 5 bases at V and 3 bases at J, with 13 bases in the middle. CDR3 length: 14 residues. From germline, CDR1 is MNHEY and CDR2 SVGEGT. CDR3 in DNA: TGTGCCAGCAGTGCGGGGAGCGTGGAAGAGACCCAGTACTTC. Translated, it gives CASSAGSVEETQYF.

Remarks on this clonotype: Possible read error: a much larger clone is one base away. J is TRBJ2-1 and V is TRBV27; D uncertain. CDR3 length equals 12 residues. Germline V gives CDR1 MNHEY, CDR2 SMNVEV (reference sequence). CDR3 sequence reads: CATSQTNNEQFF. DNA for the CDR3: TGTGCCACCAGTCAAACCAACAATGAGCAGTTCTTC.

This clonotype has only a few counts. A read error may explain this, as a much larger clone is one base away. The chain recombines TRBV30 with TRBJ2-7, with a weak D call TRBD1 (5 bases). There are 15 residues in the CDR3. Germline values: CDR1 GTSNPN, CDR2 SVGIG (reference sequence). The CDR3 DNA sequence: TGTGTCTGGAGTGAACAGGATCTAAACTCCTACGAGCAGTACTTC. This codes for CVWSEQDLNSYEQYF.

About this clonotype itself: At one end, the junction sequence differs from germline, possibly due to a read error. The chain recombines TRBV12-3 or TRBV12-4 with TRBJ1-3; TRBD1 is a possible D gene (5 bases). The CDR3 sequence is 14 residues long. DNA of the CDR3: TGTGTCAGCAGTCTAGTAGGGGCTGGAAACACCATATATTTT. Translating it yields CVSSLVGAGNTIYF.

The table lists this clonotype with many counts. A junction boundary mismatches the germline segment, possibly from a read error. The V gene is TRBV5-6, the J gene TRBJ2-2; possible D gene TRBD1, 5 bases. The CDR3 is made up of 15 amino acids. Germline CDR1 SGHDT, CDR2 YYEEEE. The chain's CDR3 is CASSPGFANTRELFF. The CDR3 DNA reads as TGTGCCAGCAGCCCAGGGTTCGCGAACACCAGGGAGCTGTTTTTT.

The rearrangement links TRBV12-3 or TRBV12-4 to TRBJ1-5; no reliable D call. V was trimmed by 3 bases and J by 5 bases, leaving 8 bases between them. This CDR3 has 13 residues. The CDR3 coding sequence is TGTGCCAGCAGTTTGATAGAAGATCAGCCCCAGCATTTT. It codes for CASSLIEDQPQHF.

A note on this clonotype: One end of the junction varies from germline; a read error may be responsible. The rearrangement uses TRBV6-5 and TRBJ2-7; D is possibly TRBD1 (6 bases). Germline V lookup: CDR1 MNHEY, CDR2 SVGAGI. The CDR3 runs to 14 residues. The CDR3 region has the DNA TGTGCCAGCAGTTACGACCACAGGGTCTACAAGCAGTACTTC. Residues: CASSYDHRVYKQYF.

A remark on this clonotype: The junction and the germline gene differ at one end; a read error may be behind it. The chain couples TRBV12-3 or TRBV12-4 to TRBJ2-7; 11 bases align to TRBD1. The CDR3 loop spans 15 amino acids. This CDR3 reads CPSTLGQGANYEQYF. The CDR3 nucleotides are TGCCCCAGCACTTTAGGACAGGGGGCCAACTACGAGCAGTACTTC.

As to this clonotype: Germline is not matched at one junction end, which may reflect a read error. The V call is TRBV28, the J call TRBJ2-7; D is unclear. This CDR3 is 15 amino acids long. The germline V gene has CDR1 MDHEN and CDR2 SYDVKM. The CDR3 DNA reads as TGTGCCAGCAGTCCGGCCTACACCTTGCTCTACGAGCTGTACTTC. Translation gives CASSPAYTLLYELYF.

As regards this clonotype: One junction end disagrees with the germline gene, perhaps due to a read error. The V gene is TRBV12-3 or TRBV12-4, the J gene TRBJ2-7; 8 nucleotides agree with TRBD2. The CDR3 has 14 residues. The CDR3 loop reads CASSPAGVRNEHYF. CDR3 coding DNA: TGTGCCAGCAGTCCAGCGGGAGTAAGGAACGAGCATTACTTC.

With respect to this clonotype: Being one base from a much bigger clone, this may be a read error. The chain joins TRBV7-8 to TRBJ2-1; the match to TRBD2 covers 8 bases. Germline CDR1 reads SGHVS; CDR2 reads FQNEAQ. This CDR3 is built from 15 residues. The V and J ends lost 5 bases and 6 bases, in that order; junction bases with no gene match: 9. The CDR3 loop is CASSLSSGLCNEQFF. CDR3 in DNA: TGTGCCAGCAGCCTTTCTAGCGGGCTGTGCAATGAGCAGTTCTTC. Together with reference TRBV7-8 and TRBJ2-1, the CDR3 gives the full variable domain: GAGVSQSPRYKVAKRGQDVALRCDPISGHVSLFWYQQALGQGPEFLTYFQNEAQLDKSGLPSDRFFAERPEGSVSTLKIQRTQQEDSAVYLCASSLSSGLCNEQFFGPGTRLTVL.

Regarding this clonotype: Its ends do not fully match the called genes, so a read error is possible. The chain carries TRBV6-5 and TRBJ2-5; 8 bases align to TRBD2. Germline CDR1 reads MNHEY; CDR2 reads SVGAGI. The CDR3 spans 15 residues. The CDR3 DNA follows: TGTGCCAGAAGTTACTCCACAAGCGGGAGTCAGACCCAGTGCTTC. As protein: CARSYSTSGSQTQCF.

About this clonotype: A much larger clone is a single base away; this may be a read error. CDR3: CASRQGAAYEQYF. Here the CDR3 DNA reads TGTGCCAGCAGACAGGGGGCGGCCTACGAGCAGTACTTC. The chain has TRBV7-9 and TRBJ2-7, with 9 positions matching TRBD1. The CDR3 has 13 residues. J gave up 2 bases and V 6 bases, and 2 bases lay outside the gene matches. CDR1 is SEHNR, CDR2 FQNEAQ, per germline (reference sequence).

Of note for this clonotype: One end of the junction does not line up with germline, which may come from a read error. V and J are TRBV11-2 and TRBJ1-5, with D possibly matching TRBD1 (6 bases). This CDR3 region has 17 residues. Germline CDR1 reads SGHAT; CDR2 reads FQNNGV. The CDR3: CASSLVGVTGNNQPQHF. CDR3 in DNA: TGTGCCAGTAGCTTAGTAGGGGTAACAGGGAACAATCAGCCCCAGCATTTT. The variable domain in full, with the rest retrieved from reference TRBV11-2 and TRBJ1-5, is EAGVAQSPRYKIIEKRQSVAFWCNPISGHATLYWYQQILGQGPKLLIQFQNNGVVDDSQLPKDRFSAERLKGVDSTLKIQPAKLEDSAVYLCASSLVGVTGNNQPQHFGDGTRLSIL.